Detailed here is one T cell receptor beta chain. Its cognate antigen is unknown. TCRdb's table, derived via immunoSEQ multiplex PCR, lists solely in-frame clones and lacks some. The sample records fewer than 150,000 clones, around 88% being singletons. The data were obtained in a study of T cell responses to AZD1222 COVID-19 vaccine. Study-wide results and limits: Unmutated regions of variants are reportedly targeted by nearly half of spike-specific TCRs. White British ancestry dominated among donors, who included more females, and clonal diversity was possibly underestimated.

Pooling covered second doses at about 4 or about 12 weeks. This CDR3 has 15 amino acids. The TCR originated in an adult who received the AZD1222 COVID-19 vaccine. J is TRBJ1-4 and V is TRBV21-1. TRBV21-1 is flagged as a pseudogene. Sequencing used peripheral blood, obtained 28 days after the second AZD1222 dose. The CDR3 DNA is TGTGCCAGCAGCCGAGGGCAGGGACCTAATGAAAAACTGTTTTTT. It codes for CASSRGQGPNEKLFF.